This record concerns one TCR beta chain sequence. Its matching antigen is unknown. TCRdb independently ran MiXCR on the 5' RACE reads; one entry per CDR3 protein. The sample lists hundreds of thousands of distinct CDR3 sequences; just over 20% were seen once. This entry is derived from a study of T-cell memory formation after mild COVID-19. As for the study in general: Largely, TCR clusters stayed within a single donor. Overall study results and limits: Contracting clones localized mainly to CM and EM when CD4+ and mainly to EMRA when CD8+.

V dropped 6 bases and J dropped 0 bases, with 12 bases sitting between them. The CDR3 is 14 amino acids. Germline lookup yields CDR1 SGHDN and CDR2 FVKESK. The sequencing sample was made of PBMCs or a T cell subset sorted from them (not recorded which). This sequence was found in an adult woman who had mild COVID-19 (a few samples of this study predate the infection). Cell type and time point are not known. The chain recombines TRBV14 with TRBJ2-7; D is ambiguous. This CDR3 reads CASSRSPSSYEQYF. The CDR3 coding sequence is TGTGCCAGCAGTCGCAGTCCGAGCTCCTACGAGCAGTACTTC.